A single sample is the source of the 2 T cell receptor beta chains below, sequenced in a study of cytomegalovirus exposure and HLA in healthy donors. Here immunoSEQ multiplex PCR was the method, and the copy in TCRdb shows in-frame clones only, minus some. The sample includes tens of thousands of clones, 94% seen only once; the top ten take 4.4%. The specimen sequenced was PBMCs. The origin of the receptors is a man between 18 and 29 years old in good health and CMV-seropositive.

This chain connects TRBV6-6 to TRBJ2-5; 9 positions agree with TRBD1. The CDR3 length is 16 residues. Losses at the gene ends were 0 bases for V and 11 bases for J; bases not matched to a gene: 13. Germline assignment: CDR1 MNHNY and CDR2 SVGAGI (reference sequence). The CDR3 DNA sequence: TGTGCCAGCAGTTACTCTCCGGGACAGGGTTGGGATAGTCAGTACTTC. Protein: CASSYSPGQGWDSQYF.

The J gene is TRBJ1-1, the V gene TRBV19; D gene unclear. Germline loops: CDR1 LNHDA, CDR2 SQIVND (reference sequence). Trimming took off 5 bases at V and 11 bases at J, with 21 bases between the two ends. This CDR3 is 14 amino acids long. CDR3 sequence reads: CASSPKSERGSAFF. The DNA for the CDR3 is TGTGCCAGTAGTCCCAAGAGTGAACGCGGCTCGGCTTTCTTT.